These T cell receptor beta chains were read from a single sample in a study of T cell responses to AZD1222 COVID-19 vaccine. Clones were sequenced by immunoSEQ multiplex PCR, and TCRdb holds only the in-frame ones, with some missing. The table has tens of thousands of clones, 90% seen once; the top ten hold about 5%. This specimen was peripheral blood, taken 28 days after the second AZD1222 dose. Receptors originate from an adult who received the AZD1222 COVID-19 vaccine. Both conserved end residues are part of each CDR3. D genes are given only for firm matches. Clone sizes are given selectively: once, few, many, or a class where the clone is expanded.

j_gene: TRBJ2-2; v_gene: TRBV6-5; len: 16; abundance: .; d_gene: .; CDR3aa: CASSYITGSSTGELFF; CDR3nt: TGTGCCAGCAGTTACATCACAGGGTCGAGCACCGGGGAGCTGTTTTTT
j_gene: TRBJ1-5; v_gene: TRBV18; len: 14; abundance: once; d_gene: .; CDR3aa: CASSPGRMGQPQHF; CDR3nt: TGTGCCAGCTCGCCCGGGAGGATGGGTCAGCCCCAGCATTTT
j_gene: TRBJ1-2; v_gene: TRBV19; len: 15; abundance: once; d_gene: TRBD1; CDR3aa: CASSIPTGGWPGYTF; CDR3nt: TGTGCCAGTAGTATCCCGACAGGGGGCTGGCCTGGCTACACCTTC
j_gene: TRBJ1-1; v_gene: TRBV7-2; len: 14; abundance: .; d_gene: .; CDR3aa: CASRPLLMNTEAFF; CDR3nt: TGTGCCAGCAGGCCACTACTTATGAACACTGAAGCTTTCTTT
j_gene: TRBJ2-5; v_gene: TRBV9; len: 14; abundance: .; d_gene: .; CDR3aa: CASSSEGGRETQYF; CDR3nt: TGTGCCAGCAGCTCAGAGGGGGGGAGAGAGACCCAGTACTTC
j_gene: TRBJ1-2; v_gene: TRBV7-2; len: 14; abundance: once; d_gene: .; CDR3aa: CASSLGSFNYGYTF; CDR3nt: TGTGCCAGCAGCTTGGGCAGCTTTAACTATGGCTACACCTTC
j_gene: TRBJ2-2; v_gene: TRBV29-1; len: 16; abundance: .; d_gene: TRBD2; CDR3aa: CSVATSGGSDTGELFF; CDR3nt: TGCAGCGTTGCAACTAGCGGGGGCTCCGACACCGGGGAGCTGTTTTTT
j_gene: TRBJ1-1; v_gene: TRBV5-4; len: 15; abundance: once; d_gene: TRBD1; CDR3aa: CASSKRDRGNPEAFF; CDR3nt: TGTGCCAGCAGCAAACGGGACAGGGGTAACCCTGAAGCTTTCTTT
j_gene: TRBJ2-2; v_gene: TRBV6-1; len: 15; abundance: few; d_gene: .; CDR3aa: CASSESFGDSGELFF; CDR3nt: TGTGCCAGCAGTGAATCGTTCGGGGATTCCGGGGAGCTGTTTTTT
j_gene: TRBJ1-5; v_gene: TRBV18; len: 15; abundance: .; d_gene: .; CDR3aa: CASSPTADSNQPQHF; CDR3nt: TGTGCCAGCTCACCAACGGCAGATAGCAATCAGCCCCAGCATTTT
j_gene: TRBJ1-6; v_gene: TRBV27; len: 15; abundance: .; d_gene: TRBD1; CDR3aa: CASRTGSIYNSPLHF; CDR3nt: TGTGCCAGCAGGACAGGGTCAATCTATAATTCACCCCTCCACTTT
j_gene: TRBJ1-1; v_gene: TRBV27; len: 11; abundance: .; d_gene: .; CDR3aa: CASIGYTEAFF; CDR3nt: TGTGCCAGCATAGGTTACACTGAAGCTTTCTTT
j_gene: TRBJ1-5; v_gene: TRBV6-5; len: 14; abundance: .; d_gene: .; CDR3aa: CASSPGTGNQPQHF; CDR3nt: TGTGCCAGCAGCCCCGGGACGGGGAATCAGCCCCAGCATTTT
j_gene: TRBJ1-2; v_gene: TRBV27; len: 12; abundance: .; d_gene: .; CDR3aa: CASSPQGGGYTF; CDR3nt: TGTGCCAGCAGCCCACAGGGTGGAGGCTACACCTTC
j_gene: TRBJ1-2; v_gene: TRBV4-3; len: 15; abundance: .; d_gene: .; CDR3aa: CASSKGVAQRDGYTF; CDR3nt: TGCGCCAGCAGCAAAGGGGTCGCTCAACGCGATGGCTACACCTTC
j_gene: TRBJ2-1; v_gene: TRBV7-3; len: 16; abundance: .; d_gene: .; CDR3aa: CASSSAGRGKNNEQFF; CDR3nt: TGTGCCAGCAGCTCCGCTGGGAGGGGGAAGAACAATGAGCAGTTCTTC
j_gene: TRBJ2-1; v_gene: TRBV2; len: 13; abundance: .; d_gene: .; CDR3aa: CASKDRRANEQFF; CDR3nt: TGTGCCAGCAAGGACAGGAGGGCCAATGAGCAGTTCTTC
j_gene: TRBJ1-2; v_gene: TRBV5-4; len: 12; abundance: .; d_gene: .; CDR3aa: CASQGGTYGYTF; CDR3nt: TGTGCCAGCCAAGGAGGGACCTATGGCTACACCTTC
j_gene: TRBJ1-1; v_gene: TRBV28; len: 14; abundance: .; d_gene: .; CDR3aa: CASAPENRNTEAFF; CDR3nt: TGTGCCAGCGCACCGGAGAATCGGAACACTGAAGCTTTCTTT
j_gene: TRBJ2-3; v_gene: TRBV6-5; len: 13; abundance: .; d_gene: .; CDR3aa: CASTESGRATQYF; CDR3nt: TGTGCCAGCACAGAATCGGGGAGAGCTACGCAGTATTTT
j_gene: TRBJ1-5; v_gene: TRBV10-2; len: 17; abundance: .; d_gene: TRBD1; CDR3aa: CASSVRQGEQDNQPQHF; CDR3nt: TGCGCCAGCAGTGTCCGGCAGGGGGAACAGGACAATCAGCCCCAGCATTTT
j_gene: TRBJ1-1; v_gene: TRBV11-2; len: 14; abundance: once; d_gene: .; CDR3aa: CASSPAVRSAEAFF; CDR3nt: TGTGCCAGCAGCCCCGCAGTTCGATCCGCTGAAGCTTTCTTT
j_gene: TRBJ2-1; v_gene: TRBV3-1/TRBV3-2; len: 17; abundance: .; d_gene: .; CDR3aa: CASSQGVTVSSYNEQFF; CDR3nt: TGTGCCAGCAGCCAAGGGGTGACCGTCAGCTCCTACAATGAGCAGTTCTTC
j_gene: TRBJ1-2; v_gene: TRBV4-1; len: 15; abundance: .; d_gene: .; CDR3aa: CASSQVYSRGYGYTF; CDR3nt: TGCGCCAGCAGCCAAGTATATTCTCGGGGGTATGGCTACACCTTC
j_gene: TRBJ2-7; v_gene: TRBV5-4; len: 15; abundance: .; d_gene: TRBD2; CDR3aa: CASSRFSGGGYEQYF; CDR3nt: TGTGCCAGCAGCCGGTTTAGCGGGGGGGGATACGAGCAGTACTTC
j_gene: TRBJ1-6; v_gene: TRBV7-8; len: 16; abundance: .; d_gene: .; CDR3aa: CASSLEPGRRNSPLHF; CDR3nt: TGTGCCAGCAGCTTAGAGCCTGGACGGAGAAATTCACCCCTCCACTTT
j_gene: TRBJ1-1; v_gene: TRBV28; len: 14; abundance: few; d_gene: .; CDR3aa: CASSSQGTRTEAFF; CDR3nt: TGTGCCAGCAGTTCACAGGGTACAAGGACTGAAGCTTTCTTT
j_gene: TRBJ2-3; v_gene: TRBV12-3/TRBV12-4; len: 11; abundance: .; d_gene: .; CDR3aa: CASGITDTQYF; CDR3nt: TGTGCCAGCGGCATCACAGATACGCAGTATTTT
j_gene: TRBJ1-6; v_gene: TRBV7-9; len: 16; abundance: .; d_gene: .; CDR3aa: CASSLPRGGGNSPLHF; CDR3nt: TGTGCCAGCAGCTTACCCCGGGGGGGTGGGAATTCACCCCTCCACTTT
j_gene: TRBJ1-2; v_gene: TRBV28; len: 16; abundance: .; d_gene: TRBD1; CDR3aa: CASSGDSEPANYGYTF; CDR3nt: TGTGCCAGCAGTGGGGACAGCGAACCAGCTAACTATGGCTACACCTTC
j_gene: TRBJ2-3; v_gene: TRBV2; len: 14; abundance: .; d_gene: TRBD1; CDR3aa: CASRPGQGTDTQYF; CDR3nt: TGTGCCAGCAGACCGGGACAGGGAACAGATACGCAGTATTTT
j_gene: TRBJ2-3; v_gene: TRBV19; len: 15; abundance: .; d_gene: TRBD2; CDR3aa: CASSVSGQSTDTQYF; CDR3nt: TGTGCCAGTAGTGTTAGCGGGCAGAGCACAGATACGCAGTATTTT
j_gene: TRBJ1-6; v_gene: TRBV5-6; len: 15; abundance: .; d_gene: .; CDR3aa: CASRWGVLNNSPLHF; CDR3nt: TGTGCCAGCAGATGGGGGGTGCTTAATAATTCACCCCTCCACTTT
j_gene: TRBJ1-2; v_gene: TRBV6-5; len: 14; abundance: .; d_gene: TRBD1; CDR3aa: CASSKTGGDYGYTF; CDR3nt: TGTGCCAGCAGTAAGACAGGGGGAGACTATGGCTACACCTTC
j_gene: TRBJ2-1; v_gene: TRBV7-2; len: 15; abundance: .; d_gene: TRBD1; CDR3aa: CASSSGQDNYNEQFF; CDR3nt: TGTGCCAGCAGCTCCGGACAGGACAATTACAATGAGCAGTTCTTC
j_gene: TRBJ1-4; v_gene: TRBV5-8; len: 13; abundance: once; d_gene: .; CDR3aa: CASRFGGGEKLFF; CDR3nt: TGTGCCAGCAGATTCGGAGGGGGTGAAAAACTGTTTTTT
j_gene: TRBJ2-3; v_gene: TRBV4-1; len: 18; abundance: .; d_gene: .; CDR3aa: CASSPGVEEQTSTDTQYF; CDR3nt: TGCGCCAGCAGCCCGGGCGTGGAGGAGCAAACTAGCACAGATACGCAGTATTTT
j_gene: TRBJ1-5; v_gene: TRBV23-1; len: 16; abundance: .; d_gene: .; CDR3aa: CASSQSPRDSNQPQHF; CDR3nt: TGCGCCAGCAGTCAATCCCCCCGGGACAGCAATCAGCCCCAGCATTTT
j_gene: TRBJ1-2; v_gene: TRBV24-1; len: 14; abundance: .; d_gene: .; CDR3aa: CATSDLGGARGYTF; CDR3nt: TGTGCCACCAGTGACCTCGGGGGGGCACGGGGCTACACCTTC
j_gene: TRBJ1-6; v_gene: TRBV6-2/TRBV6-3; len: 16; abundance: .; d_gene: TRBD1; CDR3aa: CASSSRPGQRNSPLHF; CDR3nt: TGTGCCAGCAGTTCAAGACCGGGACAGCGGAATTCACCCCTCCACTTT
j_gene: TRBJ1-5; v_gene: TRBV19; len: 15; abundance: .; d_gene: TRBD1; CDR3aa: CASSWDRGLVPPQHF; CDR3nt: TGTGCCAGTAGTTGGGACAGGGGGCTAGTACCGCCCCAGCATTTT
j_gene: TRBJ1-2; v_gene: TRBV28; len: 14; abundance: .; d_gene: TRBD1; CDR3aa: CASSPRQGRYGYTF; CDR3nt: TGTGCCAGCAGCCCTCGACAGGGGCGCTATGGCTACACCTTC
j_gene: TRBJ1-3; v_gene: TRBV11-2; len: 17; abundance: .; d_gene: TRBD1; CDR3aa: CASSPGTGISSGNTIYF; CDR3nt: TGTGCCAGCAGCCCTGGGACAGGGATTTCCTCTGGAAACACCATATATTTT
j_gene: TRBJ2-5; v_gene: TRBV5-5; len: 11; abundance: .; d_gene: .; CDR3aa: CASSSLETQYF; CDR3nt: TGTGCCAGCAGCTCTTTGGAGACCCAGTACTTC
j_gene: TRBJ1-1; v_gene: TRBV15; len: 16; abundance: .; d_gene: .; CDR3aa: CATSSLGGAWNTEAFF; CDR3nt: TGTGCCACCAGCAGTCTAGGCGGGGCCTGGAACACTGAAGCTTTCTTT
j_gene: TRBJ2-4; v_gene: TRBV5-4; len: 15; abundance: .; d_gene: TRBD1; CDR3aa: CASSRDRGSGNIQYF; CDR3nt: TGTGCCAGCAGCCGGGACAGGGGGTCCGGAAACATTCAGTACTTC
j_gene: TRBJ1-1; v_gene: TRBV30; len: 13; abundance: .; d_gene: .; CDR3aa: CAWSAGVNTEAFF; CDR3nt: TGTGCCTGGAGTGCAGGGGTGAACACTGAAGCTTTCTTT
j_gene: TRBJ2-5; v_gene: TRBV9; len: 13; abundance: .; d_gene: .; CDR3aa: CASSVARTETQYF; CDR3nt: TGTGCCAGCAGCGTAGCTCGGACGGAGACCCAGTACTTC
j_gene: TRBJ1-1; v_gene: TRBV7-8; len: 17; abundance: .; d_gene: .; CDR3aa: CASSLAQGAGFSTEAFF; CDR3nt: TGTGCCAGCAGCTTAGCGCAAGGTGCAGGCTTTAGCACTGAAGCTTTCTTT
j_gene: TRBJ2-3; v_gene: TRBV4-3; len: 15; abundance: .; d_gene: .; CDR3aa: CASSPRKSSTDTQYF; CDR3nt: TGCGCCAGCAGCCCCCGCAAGTCTAGCACAGATACGCAGTATTTT
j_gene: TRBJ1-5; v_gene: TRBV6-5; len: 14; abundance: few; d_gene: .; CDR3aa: CASSYSSGREPQHF; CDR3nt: TGTGCCAGCAGTTACTCCTCGGGTAGGGAGCCCCAGCATTTT